These T cell receptor beta chains were read from a single sample in a study of shared clonotypes between healthy human individuals. TCRdb keeps only in-frame clones here, not all; method: immunoSEQ multiplex PCR. The repertoire includes over 1.4 million clones, around 95% of them detected once, and about 1% sits in the top ten. Sequenced sample: naive CD4+ T cells sorted from blood. The receptor set was obtained from a man aged 30-40 years in good health. The CDR3 runs from the conserved cysteine through the conserved F or W.

j_call | v_call | cdr3_length | cdr3_aa
TRBJ2-1 | TRBV10-1 | 19 | CASSESGTSRTQRYNEQFF
TRBJ1-5 | TRBV6-5 | 13 | CASSQGDYQPQHF
TRBJ1-5 | TRBV6-1 | 16 | CASSVLSGRAGQPQHF
TRBJ1-2 | TRBV5-1 | 14 | CASSRLTGEVGYTF
TRBJ2-1 | TRBV12-5 | 17 | CASGFTGGPGLYNEQFF
TRBJ1-4 | TRBV5-5 | 14 | CASSLVALNEKLFF
TRBJ2-1 | TRBV27 | 19 | CASRRFPREILPRVDEQFF
TRBJ2-3 | TRBV18 | 17 | CASSPLPGRGGTDTQYF
TRBJ2-3 | TRBV5-5 | 14 | CASSWTSGTDTQYF
TRBJ2-3 | TRBV11-2 | 17 | CASSLISAGGWGDTQYF
TRBJ1-5 | TRBV6-1 | 16 | CASGGPGTGANQPQHF
TRBJ2-7 | TRBV19 | 13 | CASSMDGNYEQYF
TRBJ2-5 | TRBV5-8 | 12 | CASSLDWETQYF
TRBJ2-7 | TRBV28 | 15 | CASSASIAPRYEQYF
TRBJ2-7 | TRBV28 | 17 | CASSFVLRQAFSYEQYF
TRBJ2-7 | TRBV20-1 | 8 | CRADNHYF
TRBJ1-2 | TRBV6-6 | 12 | CASSYSKYGYTF
TRBJ2-7 | TRBV7-2 | 14 | CASSLEQGHYEQYF
TRBJ2-7 | TRBV7-9 | 15 | CASSRGLADTYEQYF
TRBJ1-4 | TRBV27 | 17 | CASSFMGAAPTNEKLFF
TRBJ1-2 | TRBV5-4 | 14 | CASSSPGAGYGYTF
TRBJ1-1 | TRBV7-9 | 12 | CASSLIGTEAFF
TRBJ2-7 | TRBV11-2 | 11 | CASSSVGEQYF
TRBJ1-5 | TRBV18 | 16 | CASSRGTGDGNQPQHF
TRBJ1-4 | TRBV6-6 | 15 | CASRKRTGSGEKLFF
TRBJ2-1 | TRBV15 | 14 | CATSRGSGWNEQFF
TRBJ2-7 | TRBV2 | 14 | CASSVQGGGYEQYF
TRBJ2-5 | TRBV28 | 16 | CASSYGQGVLPGTQYF
TRBJ1-3 | TRBV5-1 | 19 | CASSLKGQGSPFSGNTIYF
TRBJ2-1 | TRBV2 | 14 | CASSQDRGGNEQFF
TRBJ2-7 | TRBV9 | 15 | CASSQTSGYTYEQYF
TRBJ2-7 | TRBV10-2 | 19 | CASSDPPRTSGYPSYEQYF
TRBJ2-5 | TRBV11-2 | 17 | CASSFLAGGTYQETQYF
TRBJ1-5 | TRBV11-2 | 13 | CASSGQFNQPQHF
TRBJ2-7 | TRBV7-2 | 14 | CASVWVAGTYEQYF
TRBJ1-1 | TRBV19 | 13 | CASREQGNTEAFF
TRBJ2-5 | TRBV5-1 | 13 | CASSLVGLETQYF
TRBJ2-6 | TRBV7-2 | 19 | CASSLILAGLSSGANVLTF
TRBJ1-2 | TRBV12-5 | 14 | CASGPDSPNYGYTF
TRBJ2-7 | TRBV20-1 | 11 | CSARDDYEQYF
TRBJ2-5 | TRBV5-1 | 14 | CASSITSVGETQYF
TRBJ1-1 | TRBV5-1 | 17 | CASRLLSGQPMNTEAFF
TRBJ1-4 | TRBV28 | 14 | CASSPGTLDEKLFF
TRBJ2-7 | TRBV5-1 | 16 | CASSPTPPGQRYEQYF
TRBJ2-7 | TRBV19 | 16 | CASSITGILTLNEQYF
TRBJ2-7 | TRBV6-6 | 13 | CASSYSGRFEQYF
TRBJ2-7 | TRBV6-5 | 16 | CASSYSGLAGYYEQYF
TRBJ2-7 | TRBV7-9 | 13 | CASSPGLYYEQYF
TRBJ2-3 | TRBV5-4 | 14 | CAVSSSARTDTQYF
TRBJ2-7 | TRBV5-8 | 12 | CASSHLGDKQYF
TRBJ2-3 | TRBV18 | 15 | CASSPSAGGSDTQYF
TRBJ2-7 | TRBV6-6 | 16 | CASSYPWTGTAYEQYF
TRBJ2-6 | TRBV10-3 | 15 | CAIGQGNSGANVLTF
TRBJ2-1 | TRBV5-4 | 15 | CASSLWLESYNEQFF